This T cell receptor beta chain came from a study of CD8 T cells in ankylosing spondylitis. TCRdb reprocessed the 5' RACE reads with MiXCR, giving one entry per CDR3 protein. This sample has under 200,000 distinct CDR3 sequences, with 9.8% found just once. The CDR3 spans 12 residues. CDR1 MNHEY and CDR2 SMNVEV come from the germline V gene (reference sequence). Between the trimmed V and J ends, which lost 6 bases and 9 bases, there was a span of 12 bases. This clonotype appeared a few times. The antigen remains undetermined. Overall study results and limits: As reported, disease-linked clones showed significant enrichment in matched ankylosing spondylitis synovial fluid. Within ankylosing spondylitis blood, a TCR beta motif made up of fewer than ten highly homologous variants appeared to be characteristic.

The sequence derives from a female donor with ankylosing spondylitis or in good health (not recorded which). Sequencing was carried out using blood, either unsorted or a sorted T cell fraction (not recorded which). The gene calls are TRBV27 and TRBJ2-4, with D perhaps TRBD2 (5 bases). The CDR3 DNA reads TGTGCCAGCAGCCCGGGATTAAGCATTCAGTACTTC. Protein product: CASSPGLSIQYF.